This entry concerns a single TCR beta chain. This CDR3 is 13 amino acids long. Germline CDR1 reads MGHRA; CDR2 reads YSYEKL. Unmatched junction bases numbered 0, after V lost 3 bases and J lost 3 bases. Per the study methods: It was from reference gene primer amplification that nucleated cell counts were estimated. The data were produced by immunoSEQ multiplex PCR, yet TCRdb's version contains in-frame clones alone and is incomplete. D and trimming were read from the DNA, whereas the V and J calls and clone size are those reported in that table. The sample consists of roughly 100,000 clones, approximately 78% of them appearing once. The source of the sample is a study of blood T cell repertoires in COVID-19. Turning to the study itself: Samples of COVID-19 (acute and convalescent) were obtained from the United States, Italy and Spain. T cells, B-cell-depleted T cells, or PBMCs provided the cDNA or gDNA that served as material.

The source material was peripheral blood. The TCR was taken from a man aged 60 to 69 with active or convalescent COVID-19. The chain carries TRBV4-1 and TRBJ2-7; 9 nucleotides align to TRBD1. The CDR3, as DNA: TGCGCCAGCAGCCAGACAGGGGGCTACGAGCAGTACTTC. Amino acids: CASSQTGGYEQYF.